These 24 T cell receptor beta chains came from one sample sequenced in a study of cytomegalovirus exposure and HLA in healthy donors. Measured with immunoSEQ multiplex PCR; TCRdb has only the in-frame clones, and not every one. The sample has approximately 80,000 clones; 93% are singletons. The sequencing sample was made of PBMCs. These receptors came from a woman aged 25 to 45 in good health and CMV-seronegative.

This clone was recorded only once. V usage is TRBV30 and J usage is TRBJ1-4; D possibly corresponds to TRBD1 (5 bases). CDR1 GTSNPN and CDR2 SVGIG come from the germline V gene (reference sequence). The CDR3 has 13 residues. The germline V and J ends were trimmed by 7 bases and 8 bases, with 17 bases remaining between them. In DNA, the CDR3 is TGTGCCTCTGGAAAGCGGAGGGGAGAAAAACTGTTTTTT. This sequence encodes CASGKRRGEKLFF.

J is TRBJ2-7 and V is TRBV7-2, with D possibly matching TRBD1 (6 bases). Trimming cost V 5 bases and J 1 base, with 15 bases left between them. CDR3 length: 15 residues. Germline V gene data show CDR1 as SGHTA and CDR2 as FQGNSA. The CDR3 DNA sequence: TGTGCCAGCAGCCCCGGGACACGGAGTTCCTACGAGCAGTACTTC. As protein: CASSPGTRSSYEQYF. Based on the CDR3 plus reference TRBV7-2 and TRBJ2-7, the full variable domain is GAGVSQSPSNKVTEKGKDVELRCDPISGHTALYWYRQSLGQGLEFLIYFQGNSAPDKSGLPSDRFSAERTGGSVSTLTIQRTQQEDSAVYLCASSPGTRSSYEQYFGPGTRLTVT.

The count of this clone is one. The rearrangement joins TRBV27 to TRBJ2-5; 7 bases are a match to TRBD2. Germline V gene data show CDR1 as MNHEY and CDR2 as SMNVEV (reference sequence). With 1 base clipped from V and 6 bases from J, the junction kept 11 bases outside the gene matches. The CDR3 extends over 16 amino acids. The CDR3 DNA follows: TGTGCCAGCAGTTTATTTAGTGGGAGGGCAGTTAAGACCCAGTACTTC. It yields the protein CASSLFSGRAVKTQYF.

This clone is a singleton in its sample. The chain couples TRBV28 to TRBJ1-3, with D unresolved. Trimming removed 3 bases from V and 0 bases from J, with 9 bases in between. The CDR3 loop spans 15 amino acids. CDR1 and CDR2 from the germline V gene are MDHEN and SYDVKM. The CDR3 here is CASSFEGASGNTIYF. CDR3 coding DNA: TGTGCCAGCAGTTTTGAGGGTGCCTCTGGAAACACCATATATTTT.

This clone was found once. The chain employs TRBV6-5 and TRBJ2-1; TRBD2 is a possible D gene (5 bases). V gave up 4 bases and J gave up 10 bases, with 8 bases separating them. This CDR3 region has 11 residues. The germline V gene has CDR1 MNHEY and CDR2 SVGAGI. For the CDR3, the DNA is TGTGCCAGCAGTTTCAGCGGAGAGCAGTTCTTC. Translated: CASSFSGEQFF.

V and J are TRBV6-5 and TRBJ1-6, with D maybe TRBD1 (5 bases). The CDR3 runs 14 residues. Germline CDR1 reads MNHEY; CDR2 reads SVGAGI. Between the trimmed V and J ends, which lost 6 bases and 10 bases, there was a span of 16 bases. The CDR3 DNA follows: TGTGCCAGCAGGATGGATAAGGGGCTATCACCCCTCCACTTT. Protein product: CASRMDKGLSPLHF.

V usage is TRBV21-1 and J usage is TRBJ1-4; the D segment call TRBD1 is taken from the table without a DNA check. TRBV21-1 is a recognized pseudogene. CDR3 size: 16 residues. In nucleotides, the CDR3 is TGTGCCAGCAGCAAACACTGGGGCAGGGGGCCTGAAAAACTGTTTTTT. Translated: CASSKHWGRGPEKLFF.

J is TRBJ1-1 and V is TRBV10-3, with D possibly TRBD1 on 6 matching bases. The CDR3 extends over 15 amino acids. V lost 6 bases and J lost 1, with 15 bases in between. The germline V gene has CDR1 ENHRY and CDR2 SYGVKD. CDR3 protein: CAISEGPGANTEAFF. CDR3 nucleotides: TGTGCCATCAGCGAAGGTCCAGGGGCGAACACTGAAGCTTTCTTT.

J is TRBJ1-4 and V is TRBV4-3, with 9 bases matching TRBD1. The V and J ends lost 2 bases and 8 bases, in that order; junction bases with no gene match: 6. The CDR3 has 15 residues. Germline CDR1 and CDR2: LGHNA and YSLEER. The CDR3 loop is CASSQKDRGGEKLFF. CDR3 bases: TGCGCCAGCAGCCAAAAGGACAGGGGAGGGGAAAAACTGTTTTTT.

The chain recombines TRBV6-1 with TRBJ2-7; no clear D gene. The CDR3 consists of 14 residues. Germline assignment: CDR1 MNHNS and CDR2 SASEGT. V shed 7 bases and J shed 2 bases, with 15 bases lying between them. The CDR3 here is CASTVSLTAYEQYF. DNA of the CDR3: TGTGCCAGCACGGTCTCCTTAACGGCCTACGAGCAGTACTTC.

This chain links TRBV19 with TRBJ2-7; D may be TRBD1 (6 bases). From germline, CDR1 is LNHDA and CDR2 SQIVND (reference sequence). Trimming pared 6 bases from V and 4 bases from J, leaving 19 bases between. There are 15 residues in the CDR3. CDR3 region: CASSKLGQQQYEQYF. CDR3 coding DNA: TGTGCCAGTAGCAAACTCGGACAGCAACAATACGAGCAGTACTTC.

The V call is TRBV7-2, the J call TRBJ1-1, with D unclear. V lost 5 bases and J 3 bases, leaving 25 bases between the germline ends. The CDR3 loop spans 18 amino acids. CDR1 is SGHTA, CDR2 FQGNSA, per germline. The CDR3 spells CASSPSFRSGGVYTEAFF. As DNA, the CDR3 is TGTGCCAGCAGCCCCTCATTCCGGTCGGGTGGAGTTTACACTGAAGCTTTCTTT. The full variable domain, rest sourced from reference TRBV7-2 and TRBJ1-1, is GAGVSQSPSNKVTEKGKDVELRCDPISGHTALYWYRQSLGQGLEFLIYFQGNSAPDKSGLPSDRFSAERTGGSVSTLTIQRTQQEDSAVYLCASSPSFRSGGVYTEAFFGQGTRLTVV.

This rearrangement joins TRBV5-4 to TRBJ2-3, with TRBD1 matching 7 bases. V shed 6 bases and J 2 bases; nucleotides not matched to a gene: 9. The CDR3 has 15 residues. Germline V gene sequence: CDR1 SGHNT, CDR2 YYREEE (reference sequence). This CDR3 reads CASKKDRPPTDTQYF. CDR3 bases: TGTGCCAGCAAGAAGGACAGGCCACCCACAGATACGCAGTATTTT.

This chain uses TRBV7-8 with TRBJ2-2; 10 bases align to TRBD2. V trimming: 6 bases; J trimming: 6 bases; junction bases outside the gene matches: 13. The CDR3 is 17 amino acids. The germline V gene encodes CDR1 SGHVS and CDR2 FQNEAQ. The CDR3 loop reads CASRPQRGGLVAGELFF. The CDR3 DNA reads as TGTGCCAGCAGACCCCAGCGGGGGGGCCTAGTAGCCGGGGAGCTGTTTTTT.

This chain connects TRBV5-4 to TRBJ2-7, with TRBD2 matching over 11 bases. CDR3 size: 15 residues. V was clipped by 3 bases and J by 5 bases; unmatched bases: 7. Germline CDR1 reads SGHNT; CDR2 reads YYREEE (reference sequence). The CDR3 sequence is CASSSLAGDRNEQYF. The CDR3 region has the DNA TGTGCCAGCAGCTCACTAGCGGGAGATCGGAACGAGCAGTACTTC.

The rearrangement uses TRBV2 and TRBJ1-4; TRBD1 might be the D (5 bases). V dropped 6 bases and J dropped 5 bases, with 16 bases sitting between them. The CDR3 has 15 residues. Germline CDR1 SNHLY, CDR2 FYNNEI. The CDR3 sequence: CASRGGRSQNEKLFF. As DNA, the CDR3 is TGTGCCAGCAGGGGGGGACGGAGTCAAAATGAAAAACTGTTTTTT.

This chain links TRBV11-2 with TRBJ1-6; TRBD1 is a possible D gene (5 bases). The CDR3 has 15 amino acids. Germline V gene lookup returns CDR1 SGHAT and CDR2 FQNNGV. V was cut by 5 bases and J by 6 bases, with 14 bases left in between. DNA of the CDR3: TGTGCCAGCAGCCCCCGTGGGGCCAGTAATTCACCCCTCCACTTT. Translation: CASSPRGASNSPLHF.

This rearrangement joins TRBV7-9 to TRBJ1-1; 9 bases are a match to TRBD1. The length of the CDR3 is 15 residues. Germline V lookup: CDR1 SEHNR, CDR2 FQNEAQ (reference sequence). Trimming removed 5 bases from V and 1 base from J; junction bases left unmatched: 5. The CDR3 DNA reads TGTGCCAGCAGCGGATGGACAGGGGCGAACACTGAAGCTTTCTTT. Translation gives CASSGWTGANTEAFF.

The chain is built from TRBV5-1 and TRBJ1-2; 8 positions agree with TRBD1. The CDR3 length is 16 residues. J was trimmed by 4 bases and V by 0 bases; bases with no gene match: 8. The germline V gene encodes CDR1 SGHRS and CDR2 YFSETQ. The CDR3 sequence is CASSLATGAITYGYTF. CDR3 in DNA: TGCGCCAGCAGCTTGGCGACAGGGGCGATCACCTATGGCTACACCTTC.

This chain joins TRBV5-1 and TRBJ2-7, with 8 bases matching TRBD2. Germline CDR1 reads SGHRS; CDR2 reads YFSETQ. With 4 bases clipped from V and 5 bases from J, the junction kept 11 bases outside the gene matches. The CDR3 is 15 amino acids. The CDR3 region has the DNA TGCGCCAGCAGCGTCGAATGGGTAGCGGGAAACGAGCAGTACTTC. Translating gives CASSVEWVAGNEQYF.

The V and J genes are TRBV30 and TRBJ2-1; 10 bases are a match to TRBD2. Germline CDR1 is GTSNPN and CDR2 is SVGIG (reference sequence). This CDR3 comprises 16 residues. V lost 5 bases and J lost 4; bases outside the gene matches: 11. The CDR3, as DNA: TGTGCCTGGGGACCGCCAAGCGGGAGGGCTTACAATGAGCAGTTCTTC. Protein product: CAWGPPSGRAYNEQFF.

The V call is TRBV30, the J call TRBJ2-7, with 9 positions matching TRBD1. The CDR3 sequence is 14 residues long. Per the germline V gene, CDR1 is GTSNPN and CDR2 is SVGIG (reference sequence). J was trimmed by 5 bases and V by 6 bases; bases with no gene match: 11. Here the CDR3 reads CACKHRDRENEQYF. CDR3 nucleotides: TGTGCCTGTAAACACCGGGACAGGGAAAACGAGCAGTACTTC.

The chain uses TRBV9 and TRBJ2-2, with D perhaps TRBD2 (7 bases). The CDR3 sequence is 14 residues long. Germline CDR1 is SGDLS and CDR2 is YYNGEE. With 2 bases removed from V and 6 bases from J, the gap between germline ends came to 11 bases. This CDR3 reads CASSVGGRAGELFF. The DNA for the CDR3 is TGTGCCAGCAGCGTCGGGGGGCGGGCCGGGGAGCTGTTTTTT.

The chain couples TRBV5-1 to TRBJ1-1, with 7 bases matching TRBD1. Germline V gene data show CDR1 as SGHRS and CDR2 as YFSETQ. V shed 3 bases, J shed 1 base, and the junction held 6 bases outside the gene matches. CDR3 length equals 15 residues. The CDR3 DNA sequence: TGCGCCAGCAGCTCGACGGGACAGCCGAACACTGAAGCTTTCTTT. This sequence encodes CASSSTGQPNTEAFF.